These 20 T cell receptor beta chains originate from one sample sequenced in a study of shared clonotypes between healthy human individuals. Profiling relied on immunoSEQ multiplex PCR, and the TCRdb table lists in-frame clones only, not all of them. This repertoire shows 550,000 to 800,000 clones, around 72% found once; its top ten account for approximately 1.7%. The sequenced sample consisted of memory CD4+ T cells sorted from blood. Subset defined: CD45RA-negative fraction. These receptors originate from a woman younger than 45 in good health.

This clone is a singleton in its sample. This rearrangement joins TRBV20-1 to TRBJ2-7; perhaps TRBD2 as D (6 bases). The CDR3 is 11 residues long. From germline, CDR1 is DFQATT and CDR2 SNEGSKA (reference sequence). V gave up 7 bases and J gave up 7 bases, with 14 bases separating them. CDR3 region: CSGGPAGEQYF. The DNA for the CDR3 is TGCAGTGGGGGCCCGGCGGGGGAGCAGTACTTC.

This clone was found a few times. The chain joins TRBV5-4 to TRBJ1-2; D unclear. V was cut by 2 bases and J by 5 bases, with 10 bases left in between. From germline, CDR1 is SGHNT and CDR2 YYREEE (reference sequence). The CDR3 totals 13 residues. The CDR3 is CASSLKNDYGYTF. In nucleotides, the CDR3 is TGTGCCAGCAGCTTAAAAAATGATTATGGCTACACCTTC.

The V call is TRBV18, the J call TRBJ1-1; 7 bases agree with TRBD1. The CDR3 consists of 15 residues. The ends lost 8 bases at V and 1 base at J; junction bases unmatched: 10. Germline loops: CDR1 KGHSH, CDR2 LQKENI. CDR3 nucleotides: TGTGCCAGCCCCCGAGATGAGGGGGCGAACACTGAAGCTTTCTTT. The encoded protein is CASPRDEGANTEAFF.

V is TRBV30 and J is TRBJ2-5; D is possibly TRBD1 (6 bases). The germline V gene has CDR1 GTSNPN and CDR2 SVGIG (reference sequence). This CDR3 is built from 12 residues. The V end lost 3 bases, the J end lost 5 bases, and 10 bases lay between the germline ends. DNA for the CDR3: TGTGCCTGGAGACAGGGATGGGAGACCCAGTACTTC. Amino acid sequence: CAWRQGWETQYF.

V gene TRBV5-1 combines with J gene TRBJ2-2, with 9 bases matching TRBD1. The V gene's germline CDR1 is SGHRS and CDR2 YFSETQ. The CDR3 contains 15 residues. V was pared by 4 bases and J by 4 bases, with 5 bases of the junction left unmatched. The CDR3 DNA reads TGCGCCAGCAGCAGAGACAGGGGGAGCACCGGGGAGCTGTTTTTT. Protein product: CASSRDRGSTGELFF. Complete variable domain (other parts from reference TRBV5-1 and TRBJ2-2): KAGVTQTPRYLIKTRGQQVTLSCSPISGHRSVSWYQQTPGQGLQFLFEYFSETQRNKGNFPGRFSGRQFSNSRSEMNVSTLELGDSALYLCASSRDRGSTGELFFGEGSRLTVL.

To note about this clone: This same CDR3 is encoded by further DNA sequences in the sample. The chain has TRBV5-1 and TRBJ2-3; D not resolved. V was clipped by 5 bases and J by 5 bases, with 6 bases between them. Germline values: CDR1 SGHRS, CDR2 YFSETQ. The CDR3 loop spans 11 amino acids. CDR3 DNA sequence: TGCGCCAGCAGTTGGGGAGATACGCAGTATTTT. Amino acid sequence: CASSWGDTQYF. Complete variable domain (other parts from reference TRBV5-1 and TRBJ2-3): KAGVTQTPRYLIKTRGQQVTLSCSPISGHRSVSWYQQTPGQGLQFLFEYFSETQRNKGNFPGRFSGRQFSNSRSEMNVSTLELGDSALYLCASSWGDTQYFGPGTRLTVL.

J is TRBJ2-7 and V is TRBV28, with D maybe TRBD2 (6 bases). The germline V and J ends were trimmed by 7 bases and 3 bases, with 16 bases remaining between them. From germline, CDR1 is MDHEN and CDR2 SYDVKM. The CDR3 loop spans 14 amino acids. The CDR3 nucleotides read TGTGCCAGCACTTTCGGTGGGGACTTCTACGAGCAGTACTTC. Its protein product is CASTFGGDFYEQYF.

The chain employs TRBV20-1 and TRBJ2-5; D is unclear. Matching the DNA end better, TRBJ2-7 makes the J call doubtful. The CDR3 length is 11 residues. Germline assignment: CDR1 DFQATT and CDR2 SNEGSKA (reference sequence). CDR3 sequence reads: CSATDLYEQYF. The CDR3 region has the DNA TGCAGTGCCACTGACCTCTACGAGCAGTACTTC.

V is TRBV6-1 and J is TRBJ2-7, with D possibly TRBD2 on 6 matching bases. The germline gives CDR1 MNHNS, CDR2 SASEGT. V lost 8 bases, J lost 1 base, and 12 bases lay in between. The CDR3 is 13 amino acids. CDR3 loop: CASGSGSSYEQYF. For the CDR3, the DNA is TGTGCCAGCGGGAGCGGGTCATCCTACGAGCAGTACTTC.

This chain joins TRBV11-1 and TRBJ2-7; TRBD1 aligns across 7 bases. The germline CDR1 and CDR2 sequences are SGHAT and FQDESV (reference sequence). There are 15 residues in the CDR3. Trimming took 0 bases from V and 2 from J; bases not matched to a gene: 4. CDR3 residues: CASSLAGDSPYEQYF. The CDR3 DNA is TGTGCCAGCAGCTTAGCTGGGGACAGCCCCTACGAGCAGTACTTC. Filled out from reference TRBV11-1 and TRBJ2-7, the complete variable domain reads EAEVAQSPRYKITEKSQAVAFWCDPISGHATLYWYRQILGQGPELLVQFQDESVVDDSQLPKDRFSAERLKGVDSTLKIQPAELGDSAMYLCASSLAGDSPYEQYFGPGTRLTVT.

The chain couples TRBV6-5 to TRBJ1-1; 7 bases fit TRBD1. CDR3 size: 14 residues. Germline lookup yields CDR1 MNHEY and CDR2 SVGAGI. The ends lost 2 bases at V and 7 bases at J; junction bases unmatched: 7. CDR3 in amino acids: CASSYLARGFEAFF. Written as DNA, the CDR3 is TGTGCCAGCAGTTACCTAGCCAGGGGGTTTGAAGCTTTCTTT.

The chain couples TRBV6-5 to TRBJ2-1, with 11 positions matching TRBD2. The CDR3 has 14 amino acids. V lost 8 bases and J lost 7; bases outside the gene matches: 7. In germline, CDR1 is MNHEY, CDR2 SVGAGI. As DNA, the CDR3 is TGTGCCAGCGCCGCCCTAGCGGGGGGAAATGAGCAGTTCTTC. It translates to CASAALAGGNEQFF.

This clone has a handful of counts. The V and J genes are TRBV25-1 and TRBJ2-1; 7 bases fit TRBD2. With V trimmed by 8 bases and J by 8 bases, 18 bases remained unmatched. The CDR3 spans 16 residues. CDR1 MGHDK and CDR2 SYGVNS come from the germline V gene. The CDR3 region has the DNA TGTGCCAGCGCCGCCGGGGAGGGTCCGCCACCCCATGAGCAGTTCTTC. Translation: CASAAGEGPPPHEQFF.

To note about this clone: Different DNA sequences within this sample yield the same CDR3. CDR3 region: CASSLHNEQFF. CDR3 nucleotide sequence: TGTGCCAGCAGCCTACACAATGAGCAGTTCTTC. This chain joins TRBV11-2 and TRBJ2-1; no definite D call. With 5 bases removed from V and 5 bases from J, the gap between germline ends came to 4 bases. This CDR3 has 11 amino acids. CDR1 SGHAT and CDR2 FQNNGV come from the germline V gene.

The DNA of the CDR3 is TGCGCCAGCAGCTCCCCCTCTAGTTGGACTGAGCAGTTCTTC. Translating it yields CASSSPSSWTEQFF. This chain connects TRBV4-1 to TRBJ2-1; D remains ambiguous. Germline-derived CDR1 and CDR2 are MGHRA and YSYEKL. This CDR3 region has 14 residues. The V and J ends lost 5 bases and 9 bases respectively, with 17 bases between them.

The chain employs TRBV28 and TRBJ2-3, with 8 bases identical to TRBD2. Germline CDR1 is MDHEN and CDR2 is SYDVKM. The CDR3 sequence is 14 residues long. The V and J ends lost 5 bases and 4 bases, in that order; junction bases with no gene match: 5. CDR3 residues: CASSDSGTPDTQYF. CDR3 DNA sequence: TGTGCCAGCAGTGATAGCGGGACCCCAGATACGCAGTATTTT.

CDR3 region: CASTLKETQYF. In nucleotides, the CDR3 is TGTGCCAGCACCCTGAAGGAGACCCAGTACTTC. The J gene is TRBJ2-5, the V gene TRBV2; D is unresolved. Germline V gene sequence: CDR1 SNHLY, CDR2 FYNNEI. The CDR3 has 11 amino acids. Between the trimmed V and J ends, which lost 7 bases and 5 bases, there was a span of 8 bases.

Of note for this clone: Different DNA sequences within this sample yield the same CDR3. The chain employs TRBV19 and TRBJ2-2, with TRBD2 identical over 11 bases. The CDR3 has 15 residues. The V gene end was trimmed by 4 bases and the J gene end by 4 bases; junction bases not matched to a gene: 2. Germline CDR1 LNHDA, CDR2 SQIVND (reference sequence). CDR3 protein: CASSTSGRLTGELFF. CDR3 DNA sequence: TGTGCCAGTAGTACTAGCGGGAGGCTCACCGGGGAGCTGTTTTTT.

The gene calls are TRBV29-1 and TRBJ1-4; 8 bases are a match to TRBD1. CDR1 is SQVTM, CDR2 ANQGSEA, per germline. J lost 2 bases, V lost 7 bases, and 6 bases had no gene match. The CDR3 runs 14 residues. CDR3 in DNA: TGCAGCGCGGAGCGACAGGGGACTAATGAAAAACTGTTTTTT. This codes for CSAERQGTNEKLFF. The whole variable domain, filled in from reference TRBV29-1 and TRBJ1-4, reads SAVISQKPSRDICQRGTSLTIQCQVDSQVTMMFWYRQQPGQSLTLIATANQGSEATYESGFVIDKFPISRPNLTFSTLTVSNMSPEDSSIYLCSAERQGTNEKLFFGSGTQLSVL.

The rearrangement links TRBV4-1 to TRBJ2-6; 9 positions match TRBD1. Germline CDR1 and CDR2: MGHRA and YSYEKL. The CDR3 runs to 18 residues. V dropped 4 bases and J dropped 0; count of bases not matched to a gene: 7. The CDR3 region has the DNA TGCGCCAGCAGCCCACCCCGGGACAGGGACTCTGGGGCCAACGTCCTGACTTTC. Protein product: CASSPPRDRDSGANVLTF.